The clone carrying this T cell receptor beta chain appeared a few times. Antigen specificity is unknown. Template switching created a universal primer site, and the cDNA included unique molecular identifiers. From the 5' RACE reads, TCRdb called clonotypes with MiXCR, one entry per CDR3 protein. The table records under 300,000 distinct CDR3 sequences, more than 9.5% of them present only once. The record originates from a study of identical twins. Points from the study as a whole: It was out-of-frame TCR alpha sharing in monozygotic twins that models underestimated. Conclusions came from cross-sectional statistical analysis, not from following the same donors.

The CDR3 has 15 residues. Trimming took 7 bases from V and 4 from J; bases not matched to a gene: 10. The germline CDR1 and CDR2 sequences are SGHVS and FQNEAQ. Another study also made use of these data, one on yellow fever vaccine responses in identical twins.

The receptor comes from a young woman in good health. The chain uses TRBV7-8 and TRBJ2-7; 10 bases are shared with TRBD2. Sequencing was carried out using memory (CD45RO+) T cells sorted from blood. CDR3 in DNA: TGTGCCAGCAACTCCCAAGCGGGAGGGCCTTACGAGCAGTACTTC. It specifies CASNSQAGGPYEQYF.